These 14 T cell receptor beta chains originate from one sample sequenced in a study of shared clonotypes between healthy human individuals. Libraries were prepared by immunoSEQ multiplex PCR; TCRdb keeps only in-frame clonotypes and omits some of them. The sample records over a million clones, more than 95% being singletons. Sequencing was done on a sample of naive CD4+ T cells sorted from blood. Subset described: CD45RA+ positively selected. Every receptor here comes from a man aged 30-40 years in good health.

The chain has TRBV28 and TRBJ2-7; no clear D. Per germline, CDR1 MDHEN and CDR2 SYDVKM. CDR3 length: 12 amino acids. Trimming cost V 5 bases and J 4 bases, with 9 bases left between them. CDR3 in DNA: TGTGCCAGCAGTCCCCCCAAGTACGAGCAGTACTTC. It specifies CASSPPKYEQYF. Looking up the rest from reference TRBV28 and TRBJ2-7 gives the full variable domain: DVKVTQSSRYLVKRTGEKVFLECVQDMDHENMFWYRQDPGLGLRLIYFSYDVKMKEKGDIPEGYSVSREKKERFSLILESASTNQTSMYLCASSPPKYEQYFGPGTRLTVT.

V gene TRBV18 combines with J gene TRBJ2-1; a possible D gene is TRBD2 (6 bases). Deletions cut 3 bases from V and 5 bases from J, with 11 bases between. From germline, CDR1 is KGHSH and CDR2 LQKENI. There are 14 residues in the CDR3. In DNA form, the CDR3 reads TGTGCCAGCTCACCCGGGAGCGTCGACAATGAGCAGTTCTTC. Residues: CASSPGSVDNEQFF.

This rearrangement joins TRBV28 to TRBJ2-2; D is ambiguous. The CDR3 spans 13 residues. Germline values: CDR1 MDHEN, CDR2 SYDVKM. The V gene lost 3 bases and the J gene lost 1 base, with 3 bases spanning the gap. CDR3 loop: CASSLWNTGELFF. The CDR3, as DNA: TGTGCCAGCAGTTTGTGGAACACCGGGGAGCTGTTTTTT.

The gene calls are TRBV18 and TRBJ2-3; 13 bases are a match to TRBD2. This CDR3 has 18 amino acids. V was pared by 5 bases and J by 4 bases, with 12 bases of the junction left unmatched. Germline CDR1 reads KGHSH; CDR2 reads LQKENI. CDR3 sequence (DNA): TGTGCCAGCTCAATGATTGCAGGGACTAGCGGGAACTCAGATACGCAGTATTTT. This encodes CASSMIAGTSGNSDTQYF. The whole variable domain, remainder taken from reference TRBV18 and TRBJ2-3, is NAGVMQNPRHLVRRRGQEARLRCSPMKGHSHVYWYRQLPEEGLKFMVYLQKENIIDESGMPKERFSAEFPKEGPSILRIQQVVRGDSAAYFCASSMIAGTSGNSDTQYFGPGTRLTVL.

This chain's CDR3 is CASSRLAGNTGELFF. The CDR3 DNA sequence: TGTGCCAGCTCACGACTAGCGGGAAACACCGGGGAGCTGTTTTTT. V gene TRBV18 combines with J gene TRBJ2-2; 11 bases align to TRBD2. V trimming: 4 bases; J trimming: 2 bases; junction bases outside the gene matches: 0. CDR3 size: 15 residues. Germline V gene lookup returns CDR1 KGHSH and CDR2 LQKENI. The full variable domain, rest sourced from reference TRBV18 and TRBJ2-2, is NAGVMQNPRHLVRRRGQEARLRCSPMKGHSHVYWYRQLPEEGLKFMVYLQKENIIDESGMPKERFSAEFPKEGPSILRIQQVVRGDSAAYFCASSRLAGNTGELFFGEGSRLTVL.

This rearrangement joins TRBV7-9 to TRBJ2-2; 7 bases match TRBD1. CDR1 and CDR2 (germline): SEHNR, FQNEAQ (reference sequence). The CDR3 loop spans 14 amino acids. V shed 5 bases, J shed 6 bases, and the junction held 6 bases outside the gene matches. The CDR3 DNA reads as TGTGCCAGCAGCCAAGACAGGGTGGCCGGGGAGCTGTTTTTT. Protein product: CASSQDRVAGELFF.

The chain recombines TRBV6-4 with TRBJ1-1, with D possibly matching TRBD1 (5 bases). CDR1 and CDR2 from the germline V gene are MRHNA and SNTAGT. Deletions cut 8 bases from V and 6 bases from J, with 19 bases between. The CDR3 contains 14 residues. The CDR3 sequence is CASSEGMGDSEAFF. In DNA form, the CDR3 reads TGTGCCAGCTCCGAAGGGATGGGGGACTCTGAAGCTTTCTTT.

The chain employs TRBV4-2 and TRBJ2-7, with unresolved D. Trimming cost V 0 bases and J 2 bases, with 5 bases left between them. The CDR3 spans 13 residues. CDR1 LGHNA and CDR2 YNFKEQ come from the germline V gene. In nucleotides, the CDR3 is TGTGCCAGCAGCCAAGACTTCACCTACGAGCAGTACTTC. Translated: CASSQDFTYEQYF.

This rearrangement joins TRBV6-5 to TRBJ1-5; no firm D call. V was trimmed by 4 bases and J by 4 bases, leaving 8 bases between them. Germline CDR1 reads MNHEY; CDR2 reads SVGAGI. This CDR3 has 13 amino acids. This CDR3 is CASSLGRNQPQHF. Here the CDR3 DNA reads TGTGCCAGCAGTTTGGGCAGAAATCAGCCCCAGCATTTT.

J is TRBJ2-5 and V is TRBV7-9; 9 bases align to TRBD1. The V segment lost 1 base and the J segment 1 base; nucleotides outside the gene matches: 10. The germline V gene has CDR1 SEHNR and CDR2 FQNEAQ (reference sequence). The CDR3 has 18 amino acids. CDR3 sequence (DNA): TGTGCCAGCAGCTTAGGGGCGCGGGACAGGGTAGTCCAAGAGACCCAGTACTTC. Amino acid sequence: CASSLGARDRVVQETQYF.

In this sample, this clone turned up once. This chain uses TRBV5-4 with TRBJ2-1, with a possible D match to TRBD2 (6 bases). The CDR3 spans 17 residues. V gave up 0 bases and J gave up 6 bases, with 19 bases separating them. CDR1 and CDR2 (germline): SGHNT, YYREEE (reference sequence). The CDR3 coding sequence is TGTGCCAGCAGCTTGGGAACCGGGACTCAATACCTCAATGAGCAGTTCTTC. This encodes CASSLGTGTQYLNEQFF. The full variable domain, in which reference TRBV5-4 and TRBJ2-1 provide the parts outside the CDR3, is ETGVTQSPTHLIKTRGQQVTLRCSSQSGHNTVSWYQQALGQGPQFIFQYYREEENGRGNFPPRFSGLQFPNYSSELNVNALELDDSALYLCASSLGTGTQYLNEQFFGPGTRLTVL.

The V and J genes are TRBV28 and TRBJ2-7; TRBD1 matches 10 bases. Unmatched junction bases numbered 7, after V lost 1 base and J lost 4 bases. Germline-derived CDR1 and CDR2 are MDHEN and SYDVKM. The CDR3 has 16 residues. CDR3 amino acids: CASSLFWTGGSYEQYF. CDR3 in DNA: TGTGCCAGCAGTTTATTCTGGACAGGGGGGTCATACGAGCAGTACTTC.

This clone was seen a single time. The chain carries TRBV7-9 and TRBJ2-3; 10 nucleotides match TRBD2. Germline loops: CDR1 SEHNR, CDR2 FQNEAQ (reference sequence). The CDR3 is 15 amino acids. The trim removed 6 bases at V and 2 bases at J, leaving 5 bases unmatched. The CDR3 sequence is CASRVLAGDTDTQYF. The CDR3 DNA is TGTGCCAGCAGAGTTCTAGCGGGGGACACAGATACGCAGTATTTT.

The chain links TRBV2 to TRBJ2-5; 8 bases align to TRBD1. V lost 6 bases to trimming and J lost 1 base; unmatched junction nucleotides: 4. The CDR3 runs 14 residues. From germline, CDR1 is SNHLY and CDR2 FYNNEI. Here the CDR3 reads CASSVQGGQETQYF. The CDR3 region has the DNA TGTGCCAGCAGCGTACAGGGGGGCCAAGAGACCCAGTACTTC.